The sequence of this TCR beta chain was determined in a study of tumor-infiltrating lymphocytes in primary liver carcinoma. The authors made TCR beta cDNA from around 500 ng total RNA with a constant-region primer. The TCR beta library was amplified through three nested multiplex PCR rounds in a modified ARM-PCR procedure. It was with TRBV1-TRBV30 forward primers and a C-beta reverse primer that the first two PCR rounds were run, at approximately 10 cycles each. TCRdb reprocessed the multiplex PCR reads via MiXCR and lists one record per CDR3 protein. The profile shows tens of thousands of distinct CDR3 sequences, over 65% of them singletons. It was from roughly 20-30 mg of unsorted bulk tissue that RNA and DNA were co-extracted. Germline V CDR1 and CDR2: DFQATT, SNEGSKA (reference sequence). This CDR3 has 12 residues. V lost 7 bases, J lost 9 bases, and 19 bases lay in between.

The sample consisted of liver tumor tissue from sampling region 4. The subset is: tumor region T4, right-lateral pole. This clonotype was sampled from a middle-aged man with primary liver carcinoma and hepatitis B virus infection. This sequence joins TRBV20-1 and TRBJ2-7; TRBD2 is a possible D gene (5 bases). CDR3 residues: CSVSAEGATQYF. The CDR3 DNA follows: TGCAGTGTTAGTGCAGAGGGAGCGACGCAGTACTTC.